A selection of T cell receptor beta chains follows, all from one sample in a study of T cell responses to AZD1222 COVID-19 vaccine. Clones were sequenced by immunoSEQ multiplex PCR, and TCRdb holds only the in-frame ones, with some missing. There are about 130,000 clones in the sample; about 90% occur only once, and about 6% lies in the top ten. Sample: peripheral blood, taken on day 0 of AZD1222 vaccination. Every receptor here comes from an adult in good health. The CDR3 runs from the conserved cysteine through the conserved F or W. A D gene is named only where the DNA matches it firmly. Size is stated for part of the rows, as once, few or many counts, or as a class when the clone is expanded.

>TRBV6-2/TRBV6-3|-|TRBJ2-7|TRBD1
TGTGCCAGCAGTTACCTCTTAAATAACAGGGGGTTCTTGTACGAGCAGTACTTC
CASSYLLNNRGFLYEQYF
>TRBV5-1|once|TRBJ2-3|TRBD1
TGCGCCAGCAGCGTCACCGGGACAGGGACAGATACGCAGTATTTT
CASSVTGTGTDTQYF
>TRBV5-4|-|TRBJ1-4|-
TGTGCCAGCAGCCCCTCAGGAGGACATGAAAAACTGTTTTTT
CASSPSGGHEKLFF
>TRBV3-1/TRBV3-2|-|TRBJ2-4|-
TGTGCCAGCAGCCAAGGGAGTATCGGGGGCGGAATCCTAGCCAAAAACATTCAGTACTTC
CASSQGSIGGGILAKNIQYF
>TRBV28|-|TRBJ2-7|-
TGTGCCAGCAGCACGGACTCACCCGGGGGCGAGCAGTACTTC
CASSTDSPGGEQYF
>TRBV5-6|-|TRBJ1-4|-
TGTGCCAGCAGCTTGTTAGATCGGGAAAAACTGTTTTTT
CASSLLDREKLFF
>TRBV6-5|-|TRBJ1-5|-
TGTGCCAGCAGTACAACAGGGATCAATCAGCCCCAGCATTTT
CASSTTGINQPQHF
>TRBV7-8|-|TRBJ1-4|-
TGTGCCAGCAGCCCGGGGGTGGGGGTTGGTGAAAAACTGTTTTTT
CASSPGVGVGEKLFF
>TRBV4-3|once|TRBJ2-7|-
TGCGCCAGCAGCCGTTCTAGGGACGAGCAGTACTTC
CASSRSRDEQYF
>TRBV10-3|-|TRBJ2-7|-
TGTGCCATCAGTGAGTCGAGGGGGACTATTTCCTACGAGCAGTACTTC
CAISESRGTISYEQYF
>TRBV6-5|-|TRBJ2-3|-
TGTGCCAGCTCGAACTCGGACTCCACAGATACGCAGTATTTT
CASSNSDSTDTQYF
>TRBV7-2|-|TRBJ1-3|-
TGTGCCAGCAGCTTAAGTCCTGCTTCCTCTGGAAACACCATATATTTT
CASSLSPASSGNTIYF
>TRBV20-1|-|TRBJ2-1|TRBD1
TGCAGTGCTAGTGGGCAGGGGGCTGAGTCCTACAATGAGCAGTTCTTC
CSASGQGAESYNEQFF
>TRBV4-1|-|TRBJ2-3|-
TGCGCCAGCAGCCGCTCCCTCTTCGAGACAGATACTACAGATACGCAGTATTTT
CASSRSLFETDTTDTQYF
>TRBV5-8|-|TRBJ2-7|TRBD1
TGTGCCAGCAGCTTATCGGGACAGGGAGCCTACGAGCAGTACTTC
CASSLSGQGAYEQYF
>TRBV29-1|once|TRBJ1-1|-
TGCAGCGGGACAGCGTTCACTGAAGCTTTCTTT
CSGTAFTEAFF
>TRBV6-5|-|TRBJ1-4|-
TGTGCCAGCAGTTACTCTGTGACGGGGTATGAAAAACTGTTTTTT
CASSYSVTGYEKLFF
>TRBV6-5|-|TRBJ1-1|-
TGTGCCAGCAGTTATTCCGGGAGGAACACTGAAGCTTTCTTT
CASSYSGRNTEAFF
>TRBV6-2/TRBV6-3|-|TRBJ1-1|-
TGTGCCAGCAGTTACCTGGTTGGCACTGAAGCTTTCTTT
CASSYLVGTEAFF
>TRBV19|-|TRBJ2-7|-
TGTGCCAGTAGTATAAAGGGGGAGGACTCCTACGAGCAGTACTTC
CASSIKGEDSYEQYF
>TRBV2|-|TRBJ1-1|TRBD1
TGTGCCAGCAGTGAAGCCTCGTTGGGACAGGGGTTTGAAGCTTTCTTT
CASSEASLGQGFEAFF
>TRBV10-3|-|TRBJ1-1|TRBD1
TGTGCCATCAGGTTGGGACAGATGAACACTGAAGCTTTCTTT
CAIRLGQMNTEAFF
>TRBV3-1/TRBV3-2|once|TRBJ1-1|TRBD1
TGTGCCAGCAGCCAAGATAGGGGGCATCCGCGGGCTGAAGCTTTCTTT
CASSQDRGHPRAEAFF
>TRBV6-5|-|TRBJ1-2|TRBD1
TGTGCCAGCAGTTACGTACCAGGGGGTGACTACACCTTC
CASSYVPGGDYTF
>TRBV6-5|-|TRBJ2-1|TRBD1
TGTGCCAGCAGAGGACAGGGAAATGAGCAGTTCTTC
CASRGQGNEQFF
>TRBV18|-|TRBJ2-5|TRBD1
TGTGCCAGCTCGGCGGACAGGGGATATGAGACCCAGTACTTC
CASSADRGYETQYF
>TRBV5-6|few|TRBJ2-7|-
TGTGCCAGCAGCGCGGGCGCTGGATTTACCTACGAGCAGTACTTC
CASSAGAGFTYEQYF
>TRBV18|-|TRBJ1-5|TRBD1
TGTGCCAGCTCACCATCGGGACAGGGCGGTAGCAATCAGCCCCAGCATTTT
CASSPSGQGGSNQPQHF
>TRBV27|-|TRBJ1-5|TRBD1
TGTGCCAGCAGTTTAACAAGGGACAGGGATCAGCCCCAGCATTTT
CASSLTRDRDQPQHF
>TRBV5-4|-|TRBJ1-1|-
TGTGCCTTACAAGCAGGGAACACTGAAGCTTTCTTT
CALQAGNTEAFF
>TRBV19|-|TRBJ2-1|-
TGTGCCAGTAGTACTTACAGGGTCGATGAGCAGTTCTTC
CASSTYRVDEQFF
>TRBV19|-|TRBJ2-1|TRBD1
TGTGCCAGTAGTCCGACAGGGGGTCATGAGCAGTTCTTC
CASSPTGGHEQFF
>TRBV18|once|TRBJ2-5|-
TGTGCCAGCTCACCGGGACTGAACCAAGAGACCCAGTACTTC
CASSPGLNQETQYF
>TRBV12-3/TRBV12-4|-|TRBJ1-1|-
TGTGCCAGCAGTCCATTGAACACTGAAGCTTTCTTT
CASSPLNTEAFF
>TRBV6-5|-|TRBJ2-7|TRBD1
TGTGCCAGCAGTTACCCCACCGGGACAGGGTTCAACGAGCAGTACTTC
CASSYPTGTGFNEQYF
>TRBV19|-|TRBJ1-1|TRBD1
TGTGCCAGTAGTTTGACAGGGAGCGGCACTGAAGCTTTCTTT
CASSLTGSGTEAFF
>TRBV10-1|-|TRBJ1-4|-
TGCGCCAGCAGTGAAACGCCTAGACCTGGGGAAAAACTGTTTTTT
CASSETPRPGEKLFF
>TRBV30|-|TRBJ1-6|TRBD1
TGTGCCTCAACCCCGCGGACAGGGAATTCACCCCTCCACTTT
CASTPRTGNSPLHF
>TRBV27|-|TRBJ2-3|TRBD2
TGTGCCAGCAGTTTACTCCTTACTAGCGTCGGCACAGATACGCAGTATTTT
CASSLLLTSVGTDTQYF
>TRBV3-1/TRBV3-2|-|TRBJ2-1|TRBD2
TGTGCCAGCAGCCAAACTAGCGGGAGCGGTGAGCAGTTCTTC
CASSQTSGSGEQFF